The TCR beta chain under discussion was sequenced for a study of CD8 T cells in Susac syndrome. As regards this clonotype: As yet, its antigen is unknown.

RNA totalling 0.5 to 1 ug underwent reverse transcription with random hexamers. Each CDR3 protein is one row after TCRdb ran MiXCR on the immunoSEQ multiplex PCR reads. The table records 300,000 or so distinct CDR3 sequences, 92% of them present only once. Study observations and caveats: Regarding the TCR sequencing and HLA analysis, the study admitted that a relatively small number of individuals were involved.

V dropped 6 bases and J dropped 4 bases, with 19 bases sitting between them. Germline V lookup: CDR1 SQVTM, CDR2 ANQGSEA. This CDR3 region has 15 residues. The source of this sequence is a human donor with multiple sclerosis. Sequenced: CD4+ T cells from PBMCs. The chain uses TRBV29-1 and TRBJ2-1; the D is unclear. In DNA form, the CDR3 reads TGCAGCGTCTCCATTGGGCCCTCTTCTTACAATGAGCAGTTCTTC. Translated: CSVSIGPSSYNEQFF.